This note documents a single TCR beta chain sequence. The antigen it binds to is not known. No qualities accompany the bases; no much larger clone lies one base away. These data come from a study of CD8+ T cells in alopecia areata listed by TCRdb under 2018. Study-wide context: Treated patients were enrolled in an open-label pilot trial of oral tofacitinib, 5 to 10 mg twice daily, for moderate-to-severe alopecia areata. Tofacitinib was given for 6 to 18 months, followed by 6 months of follow-up off drug to assess delayed response and recurrence. Disease severity in treated patients was measured with the SALT score, which quantifies the percentage of affected scalp surface area. In both human patients and the C3H/HeJ mouse model, the study applied high-throughput TCRbeta sequencing to look at T cell clonal expansion in alopecia areata. In humans, TCRbeta sequencing was performed on scalp tissue and on sorted CD4+ and CD8+ peripheral blood T cells from healthy controls and from patients with patchy or totalis/universalis alopecia areata. Biopsies were taken from tofacitinib-treated patients at baseline and again at 4 and 24 weeks into treatment, and several of those patients also had a later scalp biopsy. Clonality in the scalp was compared among normal scalp (n=4), patchy alopecia areata scalp (n=8), and alopecia totalis/universalis scalp (n=8). RNA was obtained with the PAXgene miRNA kit for fixed scalp, the miRNeasy kit for PBMCs, and the RNeasy kit for mouse skin. TCRbeta CDR3 regions were amplified by immunoSEQ multiplex PCR using 35 Vbeta forward and 13 Jbeta reverse primers. Here is what the overall study found, with its caveats: Unlike mouse skin, where gammadelta T cells dominate, normal human skin contains resident alphabeta T cells that get sequenced too, which complicates analysis of the scalp TCR repertoire. TCR sequences shared between patients were less clear than in mice, possibly partly because of HLA diversity in the patient population. With tofacitinib, both scalp clonality and the number of expanded CD8+ clones among the top 100 scalp clones went down significantly. Compared with normal scalp, lesional scalp had higher clonality and more expanded CD8+ clones, particularly in alopecia totalis/universalis, a pattern that suggests antigenic drive. Because the treated cohort was small and had only one nonresponder, larger studies are needed to examine links between baseline CD8+ expansion and response. Many expanded lesional clones were found to persist in scalp and blood during tofacitinib treatment, and relapse after treatment cessation may be partly explained by this persistence.

The germline V gene yields MGHDK for CDR1 and SYGVNS for CDR2. The CDR3 goes from the cysteine to the phenylalanine over 12 residues. Only the CDR3 part of the read is kept: 36 bases, read in frame from the first base. Trimming removed 11 bases from V and 1 base from J, leaving 9 bases between the germline ends. The library was built by means of the immunoSEQ multiplex PCR assay. RNA was extracted from all samples and reverse transcribed into cDNA as template for TCR sequencing. SuperScript III was used to make first-strand cDNA, primed with a 2:1 mix of oligo-dT and random hexamers. Amplification bias was assessed with a synthetic immune receptor repertoire, and residual bias was removed computationally. Regarding the original processing steps: After raw reads were preprocessed to remove errors, the CDR3 was defined following IMGT conventions as running from the conserved cysteine to phenylalanine. Clonality was calculated as 1 minus Shannon entropy normalized by log2 of the number of productive unique TCRs. Scalp TCRbeta sequences were cross-referenced with sorted blood CD4 and CD8 repertoires so that the CD4 or CD8 identity of scalp clones could be inferred. Not all clones reach the TCRdb copy of this immuneACCESS table, which keeps in-frame sequences only. Checked studies attribute under half of the gap to unresolved V genes and leave the rest unexplained. The V and J calls and clone size come from that table; D and trimming were worked out from the DNA. The sample records about 200,000 clones, around 65% of which are singletons. 4% to 5% of the sample is taken by the ten largest.

The intended sense of this specimen's time point label: 4 weeks on oral tofacitinib. In light of the paper, this sample's treatment or condition label describes: oral pan-JAK inhibitor, 5-10 mg twice daily. Peripheral blood and lesional scalp punch biopsies were obtained from patients with alopecia areata. PBMCs were separated by density centrifugation and stained for CD3, CD4 and CD8, after which CD4+ and CD8+ T cells were sorted on a FACSAria. In this chain, TRBV25-1 is recombined with TRBJ1-3; the D gene assignment is ambiguous. Source: CD4+ T cells sorted from blood, taken at week 4, from a patient treated with tofacitinib. The receptor was isolated from a human donor with alopecia areata. The DNA reads as follows: TGTGCCTCGGGCAGGTCTGGAAACACCATATATTTT. Its amino acids are CASGRSGNTIYF. With the rest looked up from the reference TRBV25-1 and TRBJ1-3 genes rather than sequenced, the full variable domain is EADIYQTPRYLVIGTGKKITLECSQTMGHDKMYWYQQDPGMELHLIHYSYGVNSTEKGDLSSESTVSRIRTEHFPLTLESARPSHTSQYLCASGRSGNTIYFGEGSWLTVV.